Below, 30 T cell receptor beta chains from the same sample are listed, as sequenced in a study of T-cell reconstitution after alpha-beta-depleted transplantation in children. A TCRbeta library incorporating unique molecular identifiers was prepared. Each CDR3 protein is one row after TCRdb ran MiXCR on the PCR reads. This sample yields 700,000 to 850,000 distinct CDR3 sequences, of which about 15% are seen a single time; just under 5% belongs to the top ten. The specimen was PBMCs, mostly from graft donor cells, collected 360 days after TCRalphabeta/CD19-depleted stem cell transplant. All receptors derive from a male patient under 18 who had a stem cell transplant for acute lymphoblastic leukemia, so the T cells may come from the graft donor.

V gene TRBV7-9 combines with J gene TRBJ2-4; 8 positions agree with TRBD1. Trimming at V came to 4 bases and at J to 3 bases, leaving 11 bases not matched to a gene. Germline V gene sequence: CDR1 SEHNR, CDR2 FQNEAQ (reference sequence). The CDR3 spans 17 residues. DNA of the CDR3: TGTGCCAGCAGCTCCGGGACAGGAGTAAAGGTCAAAAACATTCAGTACTTC. It specifies CASSSGTGVKVKNIQYF.

The rearrangement joins TRBV29-1 to TRBJ2-7; perhaps TRBD1 as D (5 bases). Germline V gene sequence: CDR1 SQVTM, CDR2 ANQGSEA. CDR3 length: 16 amino acids. V was clipped by 1 base and J by 3 bases, with 19 bases between them. The CDR3 nucleotides read TGCAGCGTTGAAGGACTGACCCTTGGGGCCATCTACGAGCAGTACTTC. This sequence encodes CSVEGLTLGAIYEQYF.

About this clonotype itself: Given a much more abundant clone one base away, this may be a read error. Because it lacks the conserved phenylalanine or tryptophan at the end, this CDR3 is likely a read error. The chain joins TRBV5-1 to TRBJ2-1; possible D gene TRBD2, 5 bases. Germline assignment: CDR1 SGHRS and CDR2 YFSETQ. CDR3 size: 14 residues. The V end lost 2 bases, the J end lost 2 bases, and 8 bases lay between the germline ends. CDR3 region: CASSFLAPYNEQFL. CDR3 DNA: TGCGCCAGCAGCTTCCTAGCCCCCTACAATGAGCAGTTCCTC.

The chain uses TRBV7-3 and TRBJ2-5; TRBD2 matches at 9 bases. Germline values: CDR1 SGHTA, CDR2 FQGTGA. The CDR3 has 18 residues. The ends lost 3 bases at V and 1 base at J; junction bases unmatched: 12. CDR3 bases: TGTGCCAGCAGCTTCCCCAGATCATTAGCGGGAGCCCAAGAGACCCAGTACTTC. It is translated as CASSFPRSLAGAQETQYF.

This clonotype was seen a few times. The chain employs TRBV4-1 and TRBJ1-1; 9 nucleotides agree with TRBD1. From germline, CDR1 is MGHRA and CDR2 YSYEKL. The V and J ends lost 4 bases and 3 bases, in that order; junction bases with no gene match: 6. This CDR3 has 15 residues. Written as DNA, the CDR3 is TGCGCCAGCAGCCGAGCGACAGGGGGGTACACTGAAGCTTTCTTT. Encoded protein: CASSRATGGYTEAFF.

This clonotype has a handful of counts. This rearrangement joins TRBV5-1 to TRBJ2-1; D is unresolved. V was shortened by 3 bases and J by 4 bases, with 8 bases between the two germline ends. Looked up from germline, CDR1 is SGHRS and CDR2 is YFSETQ. CDR3 length: 13 amino acids. The CDR3, as DNA: TGCGCCAGCAGCTACGAGAGGTACAATGAGCAGTTCTTC. It specifies CASSYERYNEQFF. The complete variable domain, with remaining parts taken from reference TRBV5-1 and TRBJ2-1, reads KAGVTQTPRYLIKTRGQQVTLSCSPISGHRSVSWYQQTPGQGLQFLFEYFSETQRNKGNFPGRFSGRQFSNSRSEMNVSTLELGDSALYLCASSYERYNEQFFGPGTRLTVL.

This clonotype occurred many times. The gene calls are TRBV12-3 or TRBV12-4 and TRBJ2-7, with D unclear. The CDR3 runs 16 residues. Trimming left V 5 bases short and J 0 bases short, with 17 bases between. In DNA, the CDR3 is TGTGCCAGCAGTAACGTAGGGCAGCCTAGCTCCTACGAGCAGTACTTC. Protein sequence: CASSNVGQPSSYEQYF.

This clonotype was counted a few times. The chain joins TRBV9 to TRBJ2-7; D may be TRBD1 or TRBD2 (5 bases each). Germline V gene data show CDR1 as SGDLS and CDR2 as YYNGEE. V shed 2 bases and J shed 6 bases, with 12 bases lying between them. CDR3 length: 13 amino acids. The CDR3 region is CASSVGTRGEQYF. CDR3 in DNA: TGTGCCAGCAGCGTCGGGACCCGGGGCGAGCAGTACTTC.

The V and J genes are TRBV18 and TRBJ2-7; perhaps D is TRBD1 or TRBD2 (5 bases each). CDR3 length: 15 amino acids. Trimming stripped 0 bases from V and 4 bases from J, with 13 bases between. Germline V gene data show CDR1 as KGHSH and CDR2 as LQKENI. CDR3 in DNA: TGTGCCAGCTCACCACCTTCCGGGGCCTCTTACGAGCAGTACTTC. This gives the protein CASSPPSGASYEQYF.

The chain is built from TRBV28 and TRBJ1-1, with unresolved D. Per germline, CDR1 MDHEN and CDR2 SYDVKM. This CDR3 comprises 12 residues. Trimming stripped 3 bases from V and 5 bases from J, with 7 bases between. In nucleotides, the CDR3 is TGTGCCAGCAGTTTCTCGGTTACTGAAGCTTTCTTT. Protein: CASSFSVTEAFF.

There are a few counts of this clonotype. The chain joins TRBV13 to TRBJ2-2, with D maybe TRBD2 (5 bases). From germline, CDR1 is PRHDT and CDR2 FYEKMQ (reference sequence). Trimming took off 3 bases at V and 5 bases at J, with 13 bases between the two ends. CDR3 length: 15 amino acids. The CDR3, as DNA: TGTGCCAGCAGCTTGGAGCCCCCGGGGACCGGGGAGCTGTTTTTT. Its translation is CASSLEPPGTGELFF.

This rearrangement joins TRBV4-1 to TRBJ2-1, with D unclear. V was shortened by 1 base and J by 7 bases, with 11 bases between the two germline ends. This CDR3 contains 14 residues. CDR1 is MGHRA and CDR2 is YSYEKL in the germline V gene. The CDR3 coding sequence is TGCGCCAGCAGCCAAGTATTTGACCTAAATGAGCAGTTCTTC. Translation: CASSQVFDLNEQFF.

CDR3 in DNA: TGTGCCAGCAGCCCCCGGGAGGCCCAAGGTAGTGAAGCTTTCTTT. It specifies CASSPREAQGSEAFF. The chain carries TRBV27 and TRBJ1-1; no firm D call. The V and J ends lost 6 bases and 7 bases respectively, with 21 bases between them. The CDR3 is 15 residues long. Looked up from germline, CDR1 is MNHEY and CDR2 is SMNVEV (reference sequence).

The rearrangement links TRBV5-1 to TRBJ2-1, with TRBD2 identical over 13 bases. CDR1 is SGHRS and CDR2 is YFSETQ in the germline V gene. The V segment lost 2 bases and the J segment 2 bases; nucleotides outside the gene matches: 4. CDR3 length equals 17 residues. The CDR3 sequence is CASSFWTSGSTYNEQFF. For the CDR3, the DNA is TGCGCCAGCAGCTTCTGGACTAGCGGGAGTACCTACAATGAGCAGTTCTTC.

The rearrangement joins TRBV13 to TRBJ1-4; perhaps TRBD1 as D (6 bases). V lost 4 bases, J lost 11 bases, and 23 bases lay in between. This CDR3 spans 16 amino acids. Germline V CDR1 and CDR2: PRHDT, FYEKMQ (reference sequence). CDR3 bases: TGTGCCAGCAGCTCCGGGACAAATAGTGGGTCGGCGAAACTGTTTTTT. Its protein is CASSSGTNSGSAKLFF.

The chain has TRBV7-9 and TRBJ2-3; weak D call: TRBD2 (6 bases). Trimming took 5 bases from V and 0 from J, leaving 15 bases between them. This CDR3 has 16 amino acids. The germline CDR1 and CDR2 sequences are SEHNR and FQNEAQ (reference sequence). CDR3 amino acids: CASSIRERASTDTQYF. The CDR3 bases are TGTGCCAGCAGCATTCGGGAGAGGGCTAGCACAGATACGCAGTATTTT.

In this sample, this clonotype turned up a few times. The V call is TRBV3-1, the J call TRBJ1-1; no firm D call. V shed 6 bases and J shed 4 bases, with 15 bases lying between them. CDR3 length equals 14 residues. Germline V gives CDR1 LGHDT, CDR2 YNNKEL (reference sequence). The CDR3 protein is CASSSLGSGTEAFF. The CDR3 DNA is TGTGCCAGCAGTTCCCTCGGGTCGGGCACTGAAGCTTTCTTT.

V is TRBV5-1 and J is TRBJ2-1; 8 bases are shared with TRBD2. V lost 0 bases, J lost 5 bases, and 7 bases stayed unmatched. CDR1 is SGHRS and CDR2 is YFSETQ in the germline V gene. The length of the CDR3 is 16 residues. The CDR3 DNA reads as TGCGCCAGCAGCTTGGTTAGCGGGATCGGGAACAATGAGCAGTTCTTC. Encoded protein: CASSLVSGIGNNEQFF. The full variable domain, in which reference TRBV5-1 and TRBJ2-1 provide the parts outside the CDR3, is KAGVTQTPRYLIKTRGQQVTLSCSPISGHRSVSWYQQTPGQGLQFLFEYFSETQRNKGNFPGRFSGRQFSNSRSEMNVSTLELGDSALYLCASSLVSGIGNNEQFFGPGTRLTVL.

This clonotype turned up a few times. The J gene is TRBJ2-1, the V gene TRBV3-1; tentatively, D is TRBD2 (7 bases). The CDR3 has 15 amino acids. V shed 5 bases and J shed 4 bases, with 15 bases lying between them. CDR1 is LGHDT, CDR2 YNNKEL, per germline (reference sequence). In DNA, the CDR3 is TGTGCCAGCAGCAACTATGGGAGGGGGTACAATGAGCAGTTCTTC. Protein: CASSNYGRGYNEQFF.

This clonotype was detected ten times or more. The chain couples TRBV29-1 to TRBJ2-7, with TRBD1 matching 9 bases. CDR3 length equals 14 residues. Germline values: CDR1 SQVTM, CDR2 ANQGSEA. Losses at the gene ends were 1 base for V and 3 bases for J; bases not matched to a gene: 4. The CDR3 DNA sequence: TGCAGCGTTGAAGTGGGGGACAGGGTCTACGAGCAGTACTTC. This translates into CSVEVGDRVYEQYF.

The chain combines TRBV6-1 with TRBJ2-5; 11 nucleotides match TRBD2. CDR1 and CDR2 from the germline V gene are MNHNS and SASEGT. The length of the CDR3 is 15 residues. Unmatched junction bases numbered 9, after V lost 5 bases and J lost 7 bases. The CDR3 loop is CASSQGLADVRTQYF. CDR3 sequence (DNA): TGTGCCAGCAGTCAGGGACTAGCGGATGTGCGGACCCAGTACTTC.

The chain joins TRBV9 to TRBJ2-3, with unresolved D. This CDR3 spans 13 amino acids. Germline V CDR1 and CDR2: SGDLS, YYNGEE. V was shortened by 4 bases and J by 3 bases, with 9 bases between the two germline ends. The CDR3 protein is CASSYVSTDTQYF. Written as DNA, the CDR3 is TGTGCCAGCAGCTATGTGTCGACAGATACGCAGTATTTT.

The chain combines TRBV23-1 with TRBJ2-7; TRBD2 might be the D (5 bases). TRBV23-1 is placed among ORFs of uncertain function. The V gene lost 0 bases and the J gene lost 5 bases, with 11 bases spanning the gap. The CDR3 is 14 amino acids. The CDR3 nucleotides are TGCGCCAGCAGTCAATCGACGAGGGATCACGAGCAGTACTTC. It specifies CASSQSTRDHEQYF.

The chain combines TRBV9 with TRBJ2-1; D is possibly TRBD1 (5 bases). The CDR3 spans 15 residues. The V gene lost 4 bases and the J gene lost 6 bases, with 17 bases spanning the gap. CDR1 and CDR2 (germline): SGDLS, YYNGEE. CDR3 sequence reads: CASSPPTALFNEQFF. The CDR3 DNA reads as TGTGCCAGCAGCCCCCCGACAGCACTATTCAATGAGCAGTTCTTC.

This clonotype appeared a few times. The V call is TRBV19, the J call TRBJ1-5; D is possibly TRBD1 (6 bases). Trimming took 6 bases from V and 4 from J, leaving 13 bases between them. CDR3 length: 14 amino acids. CDR1 LNHDA and CDR2 SQIVND come from the germline V gene (reference sequence). CDR3 DNA: TGTGCCAGTAGAGCCGGACAGATAAATCAGCCCCAGCATTTT. This encodes CASRAGQINQPQHF. Full variable domain (missing parts from reference TRBV19 and TRBJ1-5): DGGITQSPKYLFRKEGQNVTLSCEQNLNHDAMYWYRQDPGQGLRLIYYSQIVNDFQKGDIAEGYSVSREKKESFPLTVTSAQKNPTAFYLCASRAGQINQPQHFGDGTRLSIL.

This clonotype was counted a few times. The chain carries TRBV7-9 and TRBJ2-7; weak D call: TRBD2 (5 bases). V dropped 0 bases and J dropped 3 bases, with 12 bases sitting between them. CDR1 and CDR2 (germline): SEHNR, FQNEAQ (reference sequence). The CDR3 sequence is 15 residues long. CDR3 in DNA: TGTGCCAGCAGCTTAGCTGTCGGGGTTTACTACGAGCAGTACTTC. This codes for CASSLAVGVYYEQYF.

This clonotype was observed many times. CDR3 DNA: TGTGCCAGCAGCTATACTAGCGGGAGTAACAATGAGCAGTTCTTC. Its translation is CASSYTSGSNNEQFF. The rearrangement uses TRBV7-9 and TRBJ2-1, with TRBD2 matching over 11 bases. Germline CDR1 and CDR2: SEHNR and FQNEAQ (reference sequence). CDR3 length: 15 amino acids. V was clipped by 4 bases and J by 5 bases; unmatched bases: 4.

This clonotype was seen only a few times. The chain uses TRBV5-1 and TRBJ1-1; D is possibly TRBD1 (5 bases). The CDR3 extends over 16 amino acids. Germline V lookup: CDR1 SGHRS, CDR2 YFSETQ. V gave up 3 bases and J gave up 5 bases, with 20 bases separating them. The CDR3 DNA follows: TGCGCCAGCAGCTCGGAGGGTCGATCGGGGGAAACTGAAGCTTTCTTT. The encoded protein is CASSSEGRSGETEAFF.

This clonotype was picked up a small number of times. The J gene is TRBJ2-7, the V gene TRBV5-1; 12 bases are a match to TRBD2. This CDR3 contains 17 residues. Germline CDR1 and CDR2: SGHRS and YFSETQ. The trim removed 4 bases at V and 5 bases at J, leaving 13 bases unmatched. The CDR3 loop is CASSLEPGGLAGNEQYF. CDR3 in DNA: TGCGCCAGCAGCCTCGAGCCTGGGGGACTAGCGGGTAACGAGCAGTACTTC.

The count of this clonotype is one. V and J are TRBV27 and TRBJ2-1, with TRBD2 matching 9 bases. Germline CDR1 and CDR2: MNHEY and SMNVEV (reference sequence). The V gene end was trimmed by 1 base and the J gene end by 8 bases; junction bases not matched to a gene: 9. The CDR3 length is 16 residues. The CDR3 sequence is CASSLLLASGAHEQFF. The CDR3 nucleotides read TGTGCCAGCAGTTTATTGCTGGCTAGCGGGGCCCATGAGCAGTTCTTC.